The rows below give T cell receptor beta chains drawn from one sample of a study of cytomegalovirus exposure and HLA in healthy donors. The assay was immunoSEQ multiplex PCR, and TCRdb's table has in-frame clones only and misses some. The sample holds more than 90,000 clones, 55% to 75% seen once. Sequencing was carried out using PBMCs. These TCRs come from a man aged 50 to 59 in good health and CMV-seronegative. The CDR3 runs from the conserved cysteine through the conserved F or W. A D gene is named only where the DNA matches it firmly. Where a row states a size, it is once, few, many or the class of an expanded clone; other rows omit it.

j_call,clone_size,d_call,v_call,cdr3_nt,cdr3_aa
TRBJ1-4,-,-,TRBV29-1,TGCAGCGTTGCGGTCTCGGGTAATGAAAAACTGTTTTTT,CSVAVSGNEKLFF
TRBJ1-1,-,TRBD1,TRBV5-1,TGCGCCAGCAGCTTCAGCGGGGGACAGGGAGAACAGGCTTTCTTT,CASSFSGGQGEQAFF
TRBJ2-3,-,TRBD1,TRBV15,TGTGCCACCAGCAGTCCAGGACAGGGTGGGTTGGATACGCAGTATTTT,CATSSPGQGGLDTQYF
TRBJ1-5,-,-,TRBV7-9,TGTGCCAGCAGTCAACAGGGCGCGGGCAATCAGCCCCAGCATTTT,CASSQQGAGNQPQHF
TRBJ2-1,few,-,TRBV5-5,TGTGCCAGCAGCTTGGAACTAGCACCTAATGAGCAGTTCTTC,CASSLELAPNEQFF
TRBJ2-2,-,-,TRBV5-1,TGCGCCAGCAGCTTGGCCGGGACTGGGGGCGGGGAGCTGTTTTTT,CASSLAGTGGGELFF
TRBJ1-6,-,TRBD1,TRBV5-4,TGTGCCAGCAGCTATGTCGGACAGGGATCCTCACTCCTCCACTTT,CASSYVGQGSSLLHF
TRBJ2-3,-,TRBD2,TRBV10-3,TGTGCCATCAACCTCGGACTAGCTAGCACAGATACGCAGTATTTT,CAINLGLASTDTQYF
TRBJ1-2,-,-,TRBV6-6,TGTGCCAGCAGTTACGGGTGGGGGGACGGCTACACCTTC,CASSYGWGDGYTF
TRBJ1-5,few,-,TRBV5-5,TGTGCCAGCAGCCTCACGACAGGTTCAGTCTTTTCAGCTAATCAGCCCCAGCATTTT,CASSLTTGSVFSANQPQHF
TRBJ1-1,few,-,TRBV7-2,TGTGCCAGCAGCCCTGCCCCCCTCCGAGGGGCTTTCTTT,CASSPAPLRGAFF
TRBJ1-2,once,TRBD1,TRBV5-1,TGCGCCAGCAGGAGGGAGTGGGACAGGGGAACGAACTATGGCTACACCTTC,CASRREWDRGTNYGYTF
TRBJ2-3,-,TRBD2,TRBV7-2,TGTGCCAGCAGCTCCTTTCGGGGCGGGGGGGCAGATACGCAGTATTTT,CASSSFRGGGADTQYF
TRBJ2-1,-,-,TRBV5-1,TGCGCCAGCAGCTTGCCCCTGGGGACAACTGAGCAGTTCTTC,CASSLPLGTTEQFF
TRBJ2-3,-,-,TRBV21-1,TGTGCCAGCAGCAAAGCGTCTAGCGGCACAGATACGCAGTATTTT,CASSKASSGTDTQYF
TRBJ1-2,-,-,TRBV2,TGTGCTCGGGATAGGGAGTCGGGCTATGGCTACACCTTC,CARDRESGYGYTF
TRBJ2-3,many,TRBD2,TRBV2,TGTGCCAGCAGTGAGCACACTAGCGGGGAGGGAGATACGCAGTATTTT,CASSEHTSGEGDTQYF
TRBJ1-2,-,-,TRBV7-2,TGTGCCAGCAGCCCGCGCGGGGCGGATGGCTACACCTTC,CASSPRGADGYTF
TRBJ2-4,-,TRBD1,TRBV5-4,TGTGCCAGCAGCTCCCCCGGGACAGGGAAAAACATTCAGTACTTC,CASSSPGTGKNIQYF
TRBJ2-6,-,-,TRBV4-2,TGTGCCAGCAGCCAAGTTATAGGGGCTGGGGCCAACGTCCTGACTTTC,CASSQVIGAGANVLTF
TRBJ2-7,-,-,TRBV5-4,TGTGCCAGCAGCGAAAGACAGGAGCTCCGGGACGAGCAGTACTTC,CASSERQELRDEQYF
TRBJ1-5,-,TRBD1,TRBV7-8,TGTGCCAGCAGCGGTCGACAGGCCCAGGGGGTTTATCAGCCCCAGCATTTT,CASSGRQAQGVYQPQHF
TRBJ2-3,-,-,TRBV4-2,TGTGCCAGCAGCCAAGCCCACGACGGGGGGCCTAGCACAGATACGCAGTATTTT,CASSQAHDGGPSTDTQYF
TRBJ1-6,-,-,TRBV10-3,TGTGCCATCAAGGAAACAGGGTCGAATTCACCCCTCCACTTT,CAIKETGSNSPLHF
TRBJ2-3,few,TRBD2,TRBV7-9,TGTGCCAGCAGCCTAGGAGCGGGAGGGGGTACGCAGTATTTT,CASSLGAGGGTQYF
TRBJ2-7,-,-,TRBV2,TGTGCCAGCAGTTTCGACAGGTTTAGGGGAGAGCAGTACTTC,CASSFDRFRGEQYF
TRBJ2-3,once,TRBD1,TRBV5-1,TGCGCCAGTACTGGACAGGGTTTGAGCACAGATACGCAGTATTTT,CASTGQGLSTDTQYF
TRBJ1-2,few,TRBD1,TRBV4-2,TGTGCCAGCAGACCCCGGGACAGAGATGTGAGTGGCTACACCTTC,CASRPRDRDVSGYTF
TRBJ1-5,few,-,TRBV5-6,TGTGCCAGCACCACCGCGGGGGCGGATCAGCCCCAGCATTTT,CASTTAGADQPQHF
TRBJ2-1,-,TRBD2,TRBV28,TGTGCCAGCAGTCAAGCTAGCGGGGGATACAATGAGCAGTTCTTC,CASSQASGGYNEQFF
TRBJ1-2,-,TRBD1,TRBV10-3,TGTGCCATCAAAGGGACAGCCTATGGCTACACCTTC,CAIKGTAYGYTF
TRBJ2-3,once,TRBD2,TRBV30,TGTGCCTGGAGTTTTAGCGGGGGGGCCCCAGATACGCAGTATTTT,CAWSFSGGAPDTQYF
TRBJ1-2,-,-,TRBV5-1,TGCGCCAGCAGCTCGGCGGAGGCTGGCTACACCTTC,CASSSAEAGYTF
TRBJ2-1,-,-,TRBV9,TGTGCCAGCATCAACCCGCGGGACGGCTACAATGAGCAGTTCTTC,CASINPRDGYNEQFF
TRBJ2-1,-,TRBD2,TRBV5-1,TGCGCCAGCAGCTTGGGACTAGCGGCCTACAATGAGCAGTTCTTC,CASSLGLAAYNEQFF
TRBJ1-4,once,-,TRBV7-2,TGTGCCAGCAGCTTATTTCTAGGCGAAAAACTGTTTTTT,CASSLFLGEKLFF
TRBJ2-7,few,TRBD2,TRBV7-9,TGTGCCAGCAGCCCGTTACTAGCGGGGCTATCCTACGAGCAGTACTTC,CASSPLLAGLSYEQYF
TRBJ1-5,-,TRBD1,TRBV7-6,TGTGCCAGCAGCTTATCATCAGGGGGCTACCAGCCCCAGCATTTT,CASSLSSGGYQPQHF
TRBJ2-3,-,-,TRBV5-1,TGCGCCAGCAGCTTGACACAGGGGGGGAGCACAGATACGCAGTATTTT,CASSLTQGGSTDTQYF
TRBJ1-1,-,-,TRBV7-8,TGTGCCAGCAGCACTAAGCGGACGGTTGTGGGTGGCACTGAAGCTTTCTTT,CASSTKRTVVGGTEAFF
TRBJ1-1,-,TRBD1,TRBV5-4,TGTGCCAGCAGCGCGACAGGGGGCGACACTGAAGCTTTCTTT,CASSATGGDTEAFF
TRBJ1-4,-,TRBD1,TRBV9,TGTGCCAGCAGCATCTCACAGGGGGTGTCAGCTGAAAAACTGTTTTTT,CASSISQGVSAEKLFF
TRBJ1-1,-,-,TRBV5-5,TGTGCCAGCAGCTTGGCCGGGGGTGCCGCTGAAGCTTTCTTT,CASSLAGGAAEAFF
TRBJ1-4,-,-,TRBV18,TGTGCCAGCTCACTGAAAGGGGGACATGCAACTAATGAAAAACTGTTTTTT,CASSLKGGHATNEKLFF
TRBJ1-2,-,-,TRBV6-1,TGTGCCAGCAGTGAAGGATCCACCGGCTATGGCTACACCTTC,CASSEGSTGYGYTF
TRBJ1-1,-,-,TRBV6-5,TGTGCCAGCAGTTACGGAGGGGGGGATGAAGCTTTCTTT,CASSYGGGDEAFF
TRBJ2-5,-,-,TRBV4-2,TGTGCCAGCAGCCAAGGAACTTCTCCGGGGATGGCCCAGTACTTC,CASSQGTSPGMAQYF
TRBJ1-5,few,TRBD1,TRBV27,TGTGCCAGCAGTTTAAGGATAAACAGGGGGGCTCATCAGCCCCAGCATTTT,CASSLRINRGAHQPQHF
TRBJ2-2,-,-,TRBV7-6,TGTGCCAGCAGCTCGCGACCGGGACAAGACACCGGGGAGCTGTTTTTT,CASSSRPGQDTGELFF
TRBJ1-1,-,TRBD1,TRBV18,TGTGCCAGCTCACCAAACAGGGGTAGAATCGGGGGTGAAGCTTTCTTT,CASSPNRGRIGGEAFF
TRBJ2-3,few,TRBD2,TRBV28,TGTGCCAGCAGTTTATTGGCGGGGGTCCACACTGATACGCAGTATTTT,CASSLLAGVHTDTQYF
TRBJ1-4,few,-,TRBV18,TGTGCCAGCTCCCTAGGAGTGACTAATGAAAAACTGTTTTTT,CASSLGVTNEKLFF
TRBJ2-5,-,-,TRBV9,TGTGCCAGCAGCGTAGGACGGGTGGAGACCCAGTACTTC,CASSVGRVETQYF